This T cell receptor beta chain was identified during a study of shared clonotypes between healthy human individuals. Germline V gene data show CDR1 as MNHEY and CDR2 as SVGAGI. The ends were cut back, 6 bases at V and 5 bases at J, with 19 bases in the middle. The CDR3 consists of 15 residues. This table comes from immunoSEQ multiplex PCR, and its TCRdb copy is limited to in-frame clones, with some not included. Of about 2 million clones in the sample, 85% to 95% are singletons; the top ten hold 0.1% to 0.15%. This chain connects TRBV6-5 to TRBJ1-2; a weak D match, TRBD1 (5 bases). The sequencing input was naive CD4+ T cells sorted from blood. As for subset: CD45RA+ positively selected. The TCR sequence derives from a man younger than 35 in good health. CDR3 nucleotide sequence: TGTGCCAGCAGGCGGGGACGGGACGGACTTTATGGCTACACCTTC. Protein sequence: CASRRGRDGLYGYTF.